This record covers a single T cell receptor beta chain. Its target is unknown. The data were taken from a study of cytomegalovirus exposure and HLA in healthy donors. Study-level points and caveats: Most TCR sequences showed up rarely, but some public TCRs showed up in many donors. Several of the most significant clusters were apparently associated with common viral pathogens in a later analysis.

The PCR ran on 60 Vbeta and 13 Jbeta primers. The data were produced by immunoSEQ multiplex PCR, yet TCRdb's version contains in-frame clones alone and is incomplete. Its listing shows over 30,000 clones. The CDR3 has 15 amino acids. The V gene's germline CDR1 is SGHRS and CDR2 YFSETQ. V trimming: 4 bases; J trimming: 7 bases; junction bases outside the gene matches: 7. Material: PBMCs. The chain combines TRBV5-1 with TRBJ1-4; 10 positions agree with TRBD1. This TCR came from a man aged 35-49 years in good health and CMV-seronegative. The CDR3 coding sequence is TGCGCCAGCAGCCCCGGGACAGGGGCCGGTGAAAAACTGTTTTTT. This gives the protein CASSPGTGAGEKLFF.